The clone carrying this TCR beta chain was seen at least ten times. Time point specified: pre-sensitization, week 0. Treatment in this sample: therapeutic diphenylcyclopropenone sensitization with weekly scalp DPC. TCRdb passed the RACE reads through MiXCR, listing each CDR3 protein once. Of approximately 260,000 distinct CDR3 sequences in the sample, 8.6% are singletons; the top ten hold 2% to 3%. The sample comes from a study of human T cells and chemical hapten exposure. Between the trimmed V and J ends, which lost 3 bases and 0 bases, there was a span of 14 bases. The CDR3 contains 16 residues. The TCR comes from a woman between 40 and 50 years old with alopecia areata. Some clones in this sample may be carry-over from other donors' samples. The sample consisted of whole blood, taken in connection with sensitization to the hapten diphenylcyclopropenone (DPC). The rearrangement uses TRBV12-3 or TRBV12-4 and TRBJ1-1, with D unresolved. This CDR3 reads CASSFARGSLNTEAFF. CDR3 nucleotide sequence: TGTGCCAGCAGTTTCGCCCGAGGGTCCCTGAACACTGAAGCTTTCTTT.